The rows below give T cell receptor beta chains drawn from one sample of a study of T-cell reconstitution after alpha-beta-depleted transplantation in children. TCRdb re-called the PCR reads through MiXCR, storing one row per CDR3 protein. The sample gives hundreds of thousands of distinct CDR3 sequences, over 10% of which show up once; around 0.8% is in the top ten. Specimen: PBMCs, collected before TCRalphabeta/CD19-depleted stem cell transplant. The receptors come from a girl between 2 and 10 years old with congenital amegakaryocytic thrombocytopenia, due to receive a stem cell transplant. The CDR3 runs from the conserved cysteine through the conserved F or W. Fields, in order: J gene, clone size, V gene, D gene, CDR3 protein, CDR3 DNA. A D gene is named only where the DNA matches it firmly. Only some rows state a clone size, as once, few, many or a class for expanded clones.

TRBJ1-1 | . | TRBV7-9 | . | CASSHAGGPEAFF | TGTGCCAGCAGCCATGCGGGGGGACCTGAAGCTTTCTTT
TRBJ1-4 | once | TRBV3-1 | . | CASSQAWAQEKLFF | TGTGCCAGCAGCCAAGCGTGGGCCCAGGAAAAACTGTTTTTT
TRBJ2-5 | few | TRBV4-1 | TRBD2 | CASSQAPVAGGPVAQYF | TGCGCCAGCAGCCAAGCACCCGTAGCGGGAGGGCCGGTGGCCCAGTACTTC
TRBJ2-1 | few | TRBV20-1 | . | CRGASWDEQFF | TGCAGGGGGGCTAGTTGGGATGAGCAGTTCTTC
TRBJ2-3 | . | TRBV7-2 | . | CASMLLGDTQYF | TGTGCCAGCATGCTTTTGGGGGATACGCAGTATTTT
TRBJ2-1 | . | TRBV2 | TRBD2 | CASSENGLAGEDEQFF | TGTGCCAGCAGTGAAAATGGTCTAGCGGGAGAGGATGAGCAGTTCTTC
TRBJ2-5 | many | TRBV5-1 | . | CASSLWGGSQETQYF | TGCGCCAGCAGCTTGTGGGGAGGCAGTCAAGAGACCCAGTACTTC
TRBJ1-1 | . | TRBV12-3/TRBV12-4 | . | CASNTGRGTEAFF | TGTGCCAGCAACACAGGGAGGGGGACTGAAGCTTTCTTT
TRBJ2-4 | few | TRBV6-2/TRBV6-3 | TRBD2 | CASSYSTSDNIQYF | TGTGCCAGCAGTTACTCGACTAGCGATAACATTCAGTACTTC
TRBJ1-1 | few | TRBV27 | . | CASSFSSWDTEAFF | TGTGCCAGCAGTTTCTCGAGTTGGGACACTGAAGCTTTCTTT
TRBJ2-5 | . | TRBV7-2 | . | CASSLDSAGPWETQYF | TGTGCCAGCAGCTTAGATAGTGCGGGTCCTTGGGAGACCCAGTACTTC